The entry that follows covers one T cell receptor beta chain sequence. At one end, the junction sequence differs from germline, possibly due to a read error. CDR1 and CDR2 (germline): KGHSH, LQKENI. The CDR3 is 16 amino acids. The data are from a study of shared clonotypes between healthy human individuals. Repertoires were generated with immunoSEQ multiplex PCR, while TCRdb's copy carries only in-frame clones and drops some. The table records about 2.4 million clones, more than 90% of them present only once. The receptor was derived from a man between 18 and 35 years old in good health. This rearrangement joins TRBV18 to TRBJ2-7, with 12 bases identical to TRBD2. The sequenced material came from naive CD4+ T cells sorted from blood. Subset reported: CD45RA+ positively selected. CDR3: CASSSPTSGRLYEQYF. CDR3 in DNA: TGTGCCAGCTCATCACCAACTAGCGGGAGGCTCTACGAGCAGTACTTC.